This T cell receptor beta chain was documented in a study of T cells after yellow fever vaccination. Study summary: In the case of low-cell-number fractions, SMART-Seq v4 Ultra Low Input was used for preparation. General study points: Re-detected after boosting: most primary clones, 95% to 98% of CD4 and over 80% of CD8.

This CDR3 has 14 residues. The germline V gene encodes CDR1 MGHRA and CDR2 YSYEKL. V was trimmed by 4 bases and J by 0 bases, leaving 7 bases between them. Concerning this clonotype itself: Its specificity is unknown.

Universal primer sites and UMIs were introduced during 5'RACE template-switching synthesis of TCR cDNA. TCRdb re-derived calls from the 5' RACE reads in MiXCR, one entry per CDR3 protein. The table has 310,000 or so distinct CDR3 sequences, about 6.9% seen once. The sequence derives from a man between 18 and 29 years old who received the YFV17D yellow fever vaccine. Sequences were derived from PBMCs, sampled around 45 days after the first yellow fever vaccination. The chain links TRBV4-1 to TRBJ2-4; D is uncertain. CDR3 sequence reads: CASSPAGAKNIQYF. DNA of the CDR3: TGCGCCAGCAGCCCTGCCGGAGCCAAAAACATTCAGTACTTC.